This entry features one TCR beta chain sequence. Its antigen is as yet unknown. Clones were read by immunoSEQ multiplex PCR, and TCRdb kept only the in-frame ones, dropping some. The sample carries around 250,000 clones, about 90% recorded once. The data belong to a study of cytomegalovirus exposure and HLA in healthy donors. Study-wide results and caveats: The dataset shows that most TCR sequences were rare, while some public TCRs occurred in many donors.

The CDR3 sequence is 15 residues long. V was trimmed by 3 bases and J by 0 bases, leaving 13 bases between them. Germline lookup yields CDR1 SGDLS and CDR2 YYNGEE. The V call is TRBV9, the J call TRBJ2-7; D tentatively fits TRBD1 or TRBD2 (5 bases each). The receptor was isolated from a woman under 40 in good health and CMV-seronegative. The specimen sequenced was PBMCs. In DNA, the CDR3 is TGTGCCAGCAGCGCCCGGGACGGATACTCCTACGAGCAGTACTTC. Translating gives CASSARDGYSYEQYF. Together with reference TRBV9 and TRBJ2-7, the CDR3 gives the full variable domain: DSGVTQTPKHLITATGQRVTLRCSPRSGDLSVYWYQQSLDQGLQFLIQYYNGEERAKGNILERFSAQQFPDLHSELNLSSLELGDSALYFCASSARDGYSYEQYFGPGTRLTVT.